This T cell receptor (beta chain) stems from a study of shared clonotypes between healthy human individuals. For sorted subsets, approximately 180 ng DNA per replicate equaled some 27,000 T cell genomes. Sequencing was performed with immunoSEQ multiplex PCR; in TCRdb, only in-frame clones are kept and a portion is missing. The table lists about 2.4 million clones, 93% of them singletons. As concerns this clone: Its matching antigen is unknown.

V shed 7 bases and J 4 bases; nucleotides not matched to a gene: 8. CDR1 MNHNS and CDR2 SASEGT come from the germline V gene. This CDR3 has 14 amino acids. Study-wide findings and caveats: Generally, naive subsets (rather than memory subsets) showed larger estimated richness.

This TCR was sampled from a man younger than 35 in good health. Some clones in this sample may be carry-over from other donors' samples. The rearrangement uses TRBV6-1 and TRBJ2-7; 9 bases are a match to TRBD1. The material sequenced was naive CD4+ T cells from PBMCs. Specified subset: CD45RA+ positively selected. CDR3 in DNA: TGTGCCAGCAACCCGGGACAGGGAAGATACGAGCAGTACTTC. Amino acid sequence: CASNPGQGRYEQYF.